Presented here are 6 T cell receptor beta chains from one specimen sequenced in a study of blood T cell repertoires in COVID-19. Only in-frame clones appear in the TCRdb table, and some are missing; sequencing was by immunoSEQ multiplex PCR. The sample has around 330,000 clones, 85% seen once. Sequenced sample: PBMCs or T cells enriched from blood (not recorded which). These receptors were taken from a woman in her 30s who had been exposed to COVID-19.

The CDR3, as DNA: TGTGCCTGCGGACTCTTCAATGAGCAGTTCTTC. This codes for CACGLFNEQFF. The chain combines TRBV30 with TRBJ2-1; D is perhaps TRBD2 (5 bases). The germline V gene encodes CDR1 GTSNPN and CDR2 SVGIG (reference sequence). V was pared by 6 bases and J by 6 bases, with 9 bases between. There are 11 residues in the CDR3.

The rearrangement uses TRBV6-4 and TRBJ2-1, with D possibly TRBD2 on 5 matching bases. Germline V gene sequence: CDR1 MRHNA, CDR2 SNTAGT. The CDR3 has 13 residues. Between the trimmed V and J ends, which lost 3 bases and 6 bases, there was a span of 9 bases. Here the CDR3 DNA reads TGTGCCAGCAGTGAAGGAGGACTCAATGAGCAGTTCTTC. Protein product: CASSEGGLNEQFF.

The table lists this clone with a few counts. Given a much more abundant clone one base away, this may be a read error. The same CDR3 also results from other DNA sequences found in this sample. The chain joins TRBV21-1 to TRBJ2-6; the table gives TRBD1 as D, unverified against the DNA. TRBV21-1 is a pseudogene. The CDR3 extends over 21 amino acids. Here the CDR3 reads CAPRGTGGAGELSSGANVLTF. Here the CDR3 DNA reads TGTGCCCCACGGGGGACAGGGGGGGCCGGGGAGCTCAGCTCTGGGGCCAACGTCCTGACTTTC.

V usage is TRBV30 and J usage is TRBJ2-7; perhaps TRBD1 as D (5 bases). Germline V gives CDR1 GTSNPN, CDR2 SVGIG (reference sequence). V was pared by 2 bases and J by 2 bases, with 10 bases between. The CDR3 totals 13 residues. CDR3: CAWSRAGTYEQYF. For the CDR3, the DNA is TGTGCCTGGAGTCGGGCAGGGACCTACGAGCAGTACTTC.

The J gene is TRBJ2-3, the V gene TRBV4-1; 9 bases map to TRBD2. The CDR3 totals 16 residues. Looked up from germline, CDR1 is MGHRA and CDR2 is YSYEKL. The J segment lost 0 bases and the V segment lost 2 bases, leaving 3 bases of the junction unmatched. The CDR3: CASSQKLAGSTDTQYF. CDR3 bases: TGCGCCAGCAGCCAAAAACTAGCGGGTAGCACAGATACGCAGTATTTT.

V is TRBV6-4 and J is TRBJ1-1; D not certain. CDR1 is MRHNA and CDR2 is SNTAGT in the germline V gene. V lost 6 bases, J lost 5 bases, and 10 bases lay in between. The CDR3 is 12 residues long. CDR3 nucleotide sequence: TGTGCCAGCAGGCAAATGGAGACTGAAGCTTTCTTT. Translation gives CASRQMETEAFF.